The sequence of this TCR beta chain was determined in a study of blood T cell repertoires in COVID-19. Study-level information: Donors in Cohort 3 who had recovered were those with two negative PCRs, healthcare professional clearance, or resolution of their symptoms. PBMCs, B-cell-depleted T cells, or T cells were the source of the cDNA or gDNA that made up the material.

Under the authors' procedure: Amplification of reference gene primers provided the estimated nucleated cell counts. Assay used: immunoSEQ multiplex PCR; TCRdb lists only in-frame clones, some missing. The D gene and trimming were derived from the DNA, and the V and J assignments and clone size from that table. The table shows some 330,000 clones, with 87% occurring only once. Participants reported their clinical history, and cohort assignment relied on those reports. Losses at the gene ends were 5 bases for V and 2 bases for J; bases not matched to a gene: 6. The germline CDR1 and CDR2 sequences are WNHNN and SYGVQD (reference sequence). CDR3 length: 14 amino acids.

This rearrangement joins TRBV10-1 to TRBJ2-7; 7 positions agree with TRBD2. The sample taken for sequencing was PBMCs or T cells enriched from blood (not recorded which). The TCR originated in a man in his forties or fifties in a cohort exposed to, infected with or recovered from COVID-19 (not recorded which). CDR3: CASSRRLATYEQYF. DNA of the CDR3: TGCGCCAGCAGTAGAAGACTAGCCACCTACGAGCAGTACTTC.